The sequence of this TCR beta chain was determined in a study of T cell changes during pregnancy in multiple sclerosis. This clone appeared once. TCRdb keeps only in-frame clones here, not all; method: immunoSEQ multiplex PCR. The sample carries 65,000 to 75,000 clones, just over 90% recorded once. CDR1 LNHDA and CDR2 SQIVND come from the germline V gene (reference sequence). V dropped 3 bases and J dropped 2 bases, with 17 bases sitting between them. The CDR3 loop spans 16 amino acids. The J gene is TRBJ2-7, the V gene TRBV19; maybe TRBD1 (6 bases). The origin of this receptor is a female donor with multiple sclerosis, enrolled in a pregnancy study. The sequencing here drew on peripheral blood, taken in the second trimester of pregnancy. CDR3 amino acids: CASSIKYVTGAYEQYF. For the CDR3, the DNA is TGTGCCAGTAGTATTAAGTATGTGACAGGAGCCTACGAGCAGTACTTC.